This record looks at one TCR beta chain sequence and its context. The data derive from a study of T cells after yellow fever vaccination. The TCR cDNA carried a universal primer site and UMIs from 5'RACE template switching. TCRdb re-derived calls from the 5' RACE reads in MiXCR, one entry per CDR3 protein. Among 450,000 to 600,000 distinct CDR3 sequences listed, 17% were seen once. The CDR3 has 14 residues. The germline V and J ends were trimmed by 7 bases and 5 bases, with 18 bases remaining between them. CDR1 is SGHRS and CDR2 is YFSETQ in the germline V gene. This sequence originates from a man in his late teens or twenties who received the YFV17D yellow fever vaccine. V usage is TRBV5-1 and J usage is TRBJ2-5; possibly TRBD2 for D (6 bases). The specimen comprised PBMCs, sampled around 5 days after the first yellow fever vaccination. The CDR3 spells CASRRGVREETQYF. DNA for the CDR3: TGCGCCAGCCGGCGGGGAGTACGGGAGGAGACCCAGTACTTC.